This T cell receptor (beta chain) derives from a study of blood T cell repertoires in COVID-19 (TCRdb year 2020). As for the study more broadly: Samples from collaborators originated in the United States, Italy and Spain and spanned both the acute and convalescent phases of COVID-19. A de-identified subject ID, COVID-19 status, age in years and sex were almost always included in the sample metadata. HLA class I and class II types, where available, came from metadata supplied by the sample provider rather than from assay-based typing. The samples were drawn from two sources: the first 160 participants of the ongoing ImmuneRACE study, and fewer than 1,500 subjects contributed by 6 global collaborators. The prospective study material was composed of cDNA or gDNA derived from T cells, B-cell-depleted T cells, or PBMCs. The repertoires were released in a freely available public database intended as a resource for research on the immune response to SARS-CoV-2. Subjects who had been exposed to COVID-19, were actively infected with it, or had recovered from it provided the deeply sampled blood TCRbeta repertoires that made up the dataset. Results the study describes overall, beyond this receptor: Clinical and demographic metadata were provided uncurated, with the amount varying by source and participant.

With respect to this clone: Its antigen has not been determined. Per-nucleotide qualities are absent, and no much larger clonotype sits a single base away.

Each collaborating institution followed its own protocols to collect whole blood in K2EDTA tubes. For TCRbeta analysis, collaborators shipped samples in one of three forms: frozen whole blood, isolated PBMCs, or DNA extracted from either of those sample types. TCRbeta CDR3 regions were amplified from genomic DNA by means of the immunoSEQ Assay, a bias-controlled multiplex PCR. On the authors' methods: The number of nucleated cells in each sample was estimated by amplification of reference gene primers within the assay. To quantify the absolute abundance of each unique TCRbeta CDR3 rearrangement, sequence reads were collapsed and filtered. Productive Simpson clonality was computed per sample as the square root of Simpson's diversity index over productive rearrangements. In its TCRdb copy, this immuneACCESS table keeps in-frame sequences only and misses some clones. Where compared with another copy, unresolved V genes explain less than half of these, and the others have no known cause. V and J calls and clone size follow that table, whereas D and trimming were derived from the DNA. The sample table lists 250,000 to 350,000 clones, 75% to 90% of them with a count of one. Approximately 2% of the sample is held by the ten biggest clonotypes.

This TCR came from a man aged 18 to 30 with active or convalescent COVID-19. Sample: peripheral blood.

The bases are TGTGCCAGCAGCTTGTCTGGGAGGTGGACTGAAGCTTTCTTT. Its amino acids are CASSLSGRWTEAFF. The chain is encoded by TRBV5-8 joined to TRBJ1-1, with the D gene call left open. V sheds 1 base and J sheds 5 bases, leaving 12 bases between their ends. There are 14 amino acids in the CDR3, from cysteine to phenylalanine inclusive. Left in the record is the CDR3 DNA by itself, 42 bases read in frame from the first base. Taken from the germline V gene, the CDR1 and CDR2 loops are SGHTS and YDEGEE.